Listed here are 29 T cell receptor beta chains from one sample, sequenced in a study of cytotoxic CD8 clonotypes in ibrutinib-treated CLL. The repertoire was sequenced with immunoSEQ multiplex PCR; TCRdb's copy has only in-frame clones and lacks some. The sample yields approximately 200,000 clones, about two thirds seen once. The sequences come from PBMCs, collected after 24 months of ibrutinib treatment. Receptor source: a human donor with chronic lymphocytic leukemia.

In DNA, the CDR3 is TGTGCCAGCAGTGAAAGGGTCGATGAGCAGTTCTTC. Its translation: CASSERVDEQFF. The chain combines TRBV6-1 with TRBJ2-1, with D unclear. Trimming pared 2 bases from V and 8 bases from J, leaving 7 bases between. CDR1 and CDR2 from the germline V gene are MNHNS and SASEGT. The CDR3 extends over 12 amino acids.

V is TRBV5-1 and J is TRBJ2-3; 7 nucleotides line up with TRBD1. In germline, CDR1 is SGHRS, CDR2 YFSETQ. The CDR3 consists of 14 residues. With V trimmed by 5 bases and J by 4 bases, 7 bases remained unmatched. The CDR3 loop reads CASSTIGTADTQYF. The CDR3 region has the DNA TGCGCCAGCAGTACGATTGGGACAGCAGATACGCAGTATTTT.

This clone was picked up one time. The rearrangement links TRBV11-2 to TRBJ2-3; D uncertain. V shed 5 bases and J shed 2 bases, with 8 bases lying between them. CDR1 and CDR2 from the germline V gene are SGHAT and FQNNGV. The CDR3 loop spans 13 amino acids. The CDR3 here is CASSTRATDTQYF. The CDR3 coding sequence is TGTGCCAGCAGCACTCGGGCCACAGATACGCAGTATTTT.

This chain connects TRBV4-2 to TRBJ1-2; 9 nucleotides agree with TRBD1. Germline CDR1 and CDR2: LGHNA and YNFKEQ. Trimming at V came to 6 bases and at J to 6 bases, leaving 2 bases not matched to a gene. The CDR3 spans 12 residues. The CDR3 protein is CASSDRGNGYTF. As DNA, the CDR3 is TGTGCCAGCAGTGACAGGGGGAATGGCTACACCTTC.

This clone was picked up one time. V and J are TRBV28 and TRBJ2-7; D is possibly TRBD2 (6 bases). The CDR3 length is 16 residues. Germline values: CDR1 MDHEN, CDR2 SYDVKM. Trimming removed 2 bases from V and 4 bases from J, with 18 bases in between. Here the CDR3 reads CASSLHRDSPTYEQYF. CDR3 in DNA: TGTGCCAGCAGTTTACACCGGGACTCCCCCACTTACGAGCAGTACTTC.

The V gene is TRBV7-9, the J gene TRBJ2-3; 7 bases are shared with TRBD2. Germline lookup yields CDR1 SEHNR and CDR2 FQNEAQ (reference sequence). The V segment lost 1 base and the J segment 3 bases; nucleotides outside the gene matches: 4. This CDR3 is 15 amino acids long. The CDR3 here is CASSLVGGPTDTQYF. The CDR3 DNA reads TGTGCCAGCAGCTTAGTGGGAGGGCCTACAGATACGCAGTATTTT.

This clone came up a few times. The chain combines TRBV27 with TRBJ1-2; 9 bases align to TRBD1. The germline V gene has CDR1 MNHEY and CDR2 SMNVEV (reference sequence). With V trimmed by 6 bases and J by 3 bases, 2 bases remained unmatched. The CDR3 has 13 residues. Here the CDR3 DNA reads TGTGCCAGCAGACGACAGGGGGACTATGGCTACACCTTC. Its protein product is CASRRQGDYGYTF.

The chain is built from TRBV11-2 and TRBJ2-3; TRBD1 matches 8 bases. The CDR3 contains 16 residues. CDR1 SGHAT and CDR2 FQNNGV come from the germline V gene. The V segment lost 5 bases and the J segment 4 bases; nucleotides outside the gene matches: 11. The CDR3 protein is CASSTGTGVLADTQYF. CDR3 sequence (DNA): TGTGCCAGCAGCACAGGGACAGGCGTCCTGGCAGATACGCAGTATTTT. The complete variable domain, with remaining parts taken from reference TRBV11-2 and TRBJ2-3, reads EAGVAQSPRYKIIEKRQSVAFWCNPISGHATLYWYQQILGQGPKLLIQFQNNGVVDDSQLPKDRFSAERLKGVDSTLKIQPAKLEDSAVYLCASSTGTGVLADTQYFGPGTRLTVL.

The chain links TRBV7-2 to TRBJ1-2, with a tentative D call TRBD1 (5 bases). Per germline, CDR1 SGHTA and CDR2 FQGNSA. Trimming removed 1 base at V and 8 bases at J, with 17 bases between. The length of the CDR3 is 15 residues. The CDR3 DNA is TGTGCCAGCAGCTTAGAGAGACAGATAACAGAAGGCTACACCTTC. Residues: CASSLERQITEGYTF.

This sequence joins TRBV2 and TRBJ1-3; D might be TRBD1 (5 bases). The CDR3 sequence is 15 residues long. V lost 6 bases and J 0 bases, leaving 12 bases between the germline ends. The germline gives CDR1 SNHLY, CDR2 FYNNEI. This chain's CDR3 is CASSVSRGSGNTIYF. The CDR3 region has the DNA TGTGCCAGCAGCGTCTCTAGGGGCTCTGGAAACACCATATATTTT.

The chain combines TRBV15 with TRBJ2-1; no reliable D call. V lost 1 base and J 3 bases, leaving 7 bases between the germline ends. The CDR3 is made up of 14 amino acids. In germline, CDR1 is LNHNV, CDR2 YYDKDF (reference sequence). CDR3 DNA sequence: TGTGCCACCAGCAGAGTAAGGGTCTACAATGAGCAGTTCTTC. Translating gives CATSRVRVYNEQFF.

The chain is built from TRBV9 and TRBJ1-5, with no clear D. CDR3 length equals 14 residues. Looked up from germline, CDR1 is SGDLS and CDR2 is YYNGEE. Between the trimmed V and J ends, which lost 0 bases and 9 bases, there was a span of 13 bases. CDR3 amino acids: CASSVVWSDGPQHF. The DNA for the CDR3 is TGTGCCAGCAGCGTAGTATGGTCAGACGGGCCCCAGCATTTT. The full variable domain, its missing parts supplied by reference TRBV9 and TRBJ1-5, is DSGVTQTPKHLITATGQRVTLRCSPRSGDLSVYWYQQSLDQGLQFLIQYYNGEERAKGNILERFSAQQFPDLHSELNLSSLELGDSALYFCASSVVWSDGPQHFGDGTRLSIL.

The V call is TRBV27, the J call TRBJ1-1; D is perhaps TRBD1 (5 bases). Germline V gives CDR1 MNHEY, CDR2 SMNVEV (reference sequence). Trimming left V 2 bases short and J 7 bases short, with 17 bases between. There are 15 residues in the CDR3. In nucleotides, the CDR3 is TGTGCCAGCAGTTTAACCTTGACAGCTTCAAATGAAGCTTTCTTT. Protein sequence: CASSLTLTASNEAFF.

The chain uses TRBV30 and TRBJ2-1; 10 nucleotides match TRBD2. The germline V gene encodes CDR1 GTSNPN and CDR2 SVGIG (reference sequence). This CDR3 comprises 15 residues. The trim removed 3 bases at V and 10 bases at J, leaving 12 bases unmatched. The CDR3 loop is CAWSSGASGRGEQFF. CDR3 coding DNA: TGTGCCTGGAGCTCCGGGGCTAGCGGGAGAGGGGAGCAGTTCTTC.

The rearrangement links TRBV7-2 to TRBJ1-1; no reliable D call. Germline CDR1 and CDR2: SGHTA and FQGNSA. There are 14 residues in the CDR3. Trimming removed 1 base at V and 1 base at J, with 7 bases between. CDR3: CASSLGPKNTEAFF. The CDR3 DNA sequence: TGTGCCAGCAGCTTAGGCCCTAAGAACACTGAAGCTTTCTTT. Combining the CDR3 with reference TRBV7-2 and TRBJ1-1 gives the whole variable domain GAGVSQSPSNKVTEKGKDVELRCDPISGHTALYWYRQSLGQGLEFLIYFQGNSAPDKSGLPSDRFSAERTGGSVSTLTIQRTQQEDSAVYLCASSLGPKNTEAFFGQGTRLTVV.

In nucleotides, the CDR3 is TGTGCCAGCAGCTTTCGCATGGGACTAGCGGGAGTTTACGAGCAGTACTTC. Its protein is CASSFRMGLAGVYEQYF. The chain uses TRBV7-2 and TRBJ2-7; 14 bases are a match to TRBD2. The CDR3 has 17 residues. Germline V CDR1 and CDR2: SGHTA, FQGNSA. V shed 3 bases and J 4 bases; nucleotides not matched to a gene: 8.

The genes are TRBV11-1 and TRBJ2-7; D is perhaps TRBD1 (5 bases). Looked up from germline, CDR1 is SGHAT and CDR2 is FQDESV (reference sequence). Trimming stripped 3 bases from V and 7 bases from J, with 16 bases between. This CDR3 region has 14 residues. The CDR3 is CASSFDRFLAEQYF. CDR3 DNA: TGTGCCAGCAGCTTTGACAGATTCCTGGCGGAGCAGTACTTC. Full variable domain (missing parts from reference TRBV11-1 and TRBJ2-7): EAEVAQSPRYKITEKSQAVAFWCDPISGHATLYWYRQILGQGPELLVQFQDESVVDDSQLPKDRFSAERLKGVDSTLKIQPAELGDSAMYLCASSFDRFLAEQYFGPGTRLTVT.

The chain recombines TRBV6-6 with TRBJ1-1; D is ambiguous. CDR1 is MNHNY and CDR2 is SVGAGI in the germline V gene (reference sequence). The CDR3 extends over 16 amino acids. V was cut by 2 bases and J by 7 bases, with 20 bases left in between. CDR3 DNA sequence: TGTGCCAGCAGTTACGAGGAGGTGGCGTGGGGAGGTGAAGCTTTCTTT. Protein sequence: CASSYEEVAWGGEAFF.

V gene TRBV29-1 combines with J gene TRBJ1-1; D possibly corresponds to TRBD1 (5 bases). Germline loops: CDR1 SQVTM, CDR2 ANQGSEA. The CDR3 contains 13 residues. V was pared by 6 bases and J by 0 bases, with 11 bases between. In DNA, the CDR3 is TGCAGCGTCCAACAGGTACTGAACACTGAAGCTTTCTTT. Translating gives CSVQQVLNTEAFF.

V usage is TRBV2 and J usage is TRBJ1-5, with D possibly TRBD1 on 5 matching bases. Germline CDR1 is SNHLY and CDR2 is FYNNEI. Between the trimmed V and J ends, which lost 4 bases and 6 bases, there was a span of 10 bases. This CDR3 has 13 amino acids. The CDR3 here is CASSVGGSQPQHF. CDR3 in DNA: TGTGCCAGCAGTGTCGGGGGGAGTCAGCCCCAGCATTTT.

The chain couples TRBV6-5 to TRBJ2-7, with TRBD2 matching 10 bases. This CDR3 comprises 13 residues. After removal of 8 bases from V and 4 bases from J, the junction contained 5 bases not matched to a gene. Germline V gene lookup returns CDR1 MNHEY and CDR2 SVGAGI. The chain's CDR3 is CASGLAGEYEQYF. In DNA, the CDR3 is TGTGCCAGCGGCCTAGCGGGGGAGTACGAGCAGTACTTC.

This chain uses TRBV7-8 with TRBJ1-2, with TRBD1 as a possible D gene (5 bases). The germline gives CDR1 SGHVS, CDR2 FQNEAQ. Trimming took off 5 bases at V and 4 bases at J, with 11 bases between the two ends. The CDR3 runs 13 residues. The CDR3 nucleotides read TGTGCCAGCAGCCCTCCGGGGGTCTATGGCTACACCTTC. This sequence encodes CASSPPGVYGYTF.

V gene TRBV27 combines with J gene TRBJ2-2; a weak D match, TRBD1 (7 bases). Trimming left V 8 bases short and J 3 bases short, with 16 bases between. The CDR3 sequence is 15 residues long. Germline CDR1 MNHEY, CDR2 SMNVEV (reference sequence). The CDR3 sequence: CASGPGDSYTGELFF. The CDR3 DNA reads TGTGCCAGCGGGCCGGGGGACAGCTACACCGGGGAGCTGTTTTTT.

The chain has TRBV29-1 and TRBJ1-1; the match to TRBD1 covers 9 bases. The CDR3 length is 16 residues. J was trimmed by 2 bases and V by 8 bases; bases with no gene match: 15. The germline gives CDR1 SQVTM, CDR2 ANQGSEA. The CDR3 is CSTSFLPGQGNTEAFF. DNA of the CDR3: TGCAGCACCTCCTTTCTTCCGGGACAGGGAAACACTGAAGCTTTCTTT.

The V gene is TRBV30, the J gene TRBJ2-1, with unresolved D. From germline, CDR1 is GTSNPN and CDR2 SVGIG (reference sequence). The CDR3 consists of 13 residues. V lost 1 base and J 9 bases, leaving 13 bases between the germline ends. The CDR3: CAWSGTRWGEQFF. The CDR3 DNA reads TGTGCCTGGAGTGGCACTCGCTGGGGTGAGCAGTTCTTC.

The rearrangement joins TRBV29-1 to TRBJ2-4; 8 bases are shared with TRBD1. V trimming: 2 bases; J trimming: 7 bases; junction bases outside the gene matches: 4. This CDR3 comprises 13 residues. CDR1 is SQVTM and CDR2 is ANQGSEA in the germline V gene. The CDR3 here is CSVEPGTGNIQYF. CDR3 in DNA: TGCAGCGTTGAACCCGGGACAGGTAACATTCAGTACTTC.

The chain employs TRBV7-2 and TRBJ1-3, with D possibly being TRBD1 (5 bases). The CDR3 has 13 amino acids. Trimming shortened V by 5 bases and J by 10 bases, and 15 bases separated the two germline ends. Germline V lookup: CDR1 SGHTA, CDR2 FQGNSA. The CDR3 here is CASSQPGGVTIYF. The CDR3 region has the DNA TGTGCCAGCAGCCAACCCGGAGGGGTGACCATATATTTT.

A few counts support this clone. This chain uses TRBV19 with TRBJ1-5; maybe TRBD1 (5 bases). CDR3 size: 11 residues. The V end was cut by 4 bases, the J end by 9 bases, with 7 bases between. Germline values: CDR1 LNHDA, CDR2 SQIVND (reference sequence). CDR3: CASSSGAPQHF. The CDR3 region has the DNA TGTGCCAGTAGTAGTGGGGCGCCCCAGCATTTT.

V and J are TRBV5-1 and TRBJ2-3; 10 bases agree with TRBD2. Trimming cost V 0 bases and J 2 bases; bases outside gene matches: 3. Germline V gene sequence: CDR1 SGHRS, CDR2 YFSETQ. The CDR3 runs 16 residues. CDR3: CASSLGLAGATDTQYF. CDR3 nucleotides: TGCGCCAGCAGCTTGGGTCTAGCGGGAGCCACAGATACGCAGTATTTT.